What follows are 20 T cell receptor beta chains derived from one specimen sequenced in a study of shared clonotypes between healthy human individuals. Only in-frame clones appear in the TCRdb table, and some are missing; sequencing was by immunoSEQ multiplex PCR. The sample has some 1,400,000 clones, around 95% seen once. The source material was naive CD4+ T cells sorted from blood. Noted subset: CD45RA+ positively selected. The receptors derive from a man aged 25 to 40 in good health.

A note on this clone: The same CDR3 also results from other DNA sequences found in this sample. This rearrangement joins TRBV5-1 to TRBJ2-5, with D unresolved. CDR1 and CDR2 (germline): SGHRS, YFSETQ. The V end was cut by 2 bases, the J end by 1 base, with 6 bases between. CDR3 length: 13 amino acids. CDR3 residues: CASSLAVQETQYF. The CDR3 nucleotides read TGCGCCAGCAGCTTAGCTGTCCAAGAGACCCAGTACTTC.

The J gene is TRBJ2-7, the V gene TRBV11-2, with 7 bases identical to TRBD1. CDR1 SGHAT and CDR2 FQNNGV come from the germline V gene. The junction had 14 bases not matched to a gene; V was cut back by 7 bases and J by 5 bases. This CDR3 is 15 amino acids long. This chain's CDR3 is CASTSTRGFRNEQYF. The DNA for the CDR3 is TGTGCCAGCACCTCAACCAGGGGGTTTCGGAACGAGCAGTACTTC. Using reference TRBV11-2 and TRBJ2-7 for the parts outside the CDR3, the full variable domain is EAGVAQSPRYKIIEKRQSVAFWCNPISGHATLYWYQQILGQGPKLLIQFQNNGVVDDSQLPKDRFSAERLKGVDSTLKIQPAKLEDSAVYLCASTSTRGFRNEQYFGPGTRLTVT.

The rearrangement joins TRBV11-2 to TRBJ1-1; TRBD1 aligns across 9 bases. The CDR3 is 15 amino acids. Germline trimming cut 3 bases from V and 1 base from J; bases unmatched to any gene: 3. In germline, CDR1 is SGHAT, CDR2 FQNNGV. CDR3 amino acids: CASSFLGQGNTEAFF. In DNA form, the CDR3 reads TGTGCCAGCAGCTTTCTGGGACAGGGGAACACTGAAGCTTTCTTT.

In its sample, this clone was seen once. This chain uses TRBV7-6 with TRBJ2-3; TRBD1 might be the D (6 bases). There are 16 residues in the CDR3. Germline CDR1 and CDR2: SGHVS and FNYEAQ. V lost 5 bases and J 0 bases, leaving 15 bases between the germline ends. The CDR3, as DNA: TGTGCCAGCAGCAAAAAAGGAGGACAGAGCACAGATACGCAGTATTTT. This encodes CASSKKGGQSTDTQYF.

The gene calls are TRBV28 and TRBJ1-5, with TRBD1 as a possible D gene (5 bases). The CDR3 length is 13 residues. Germline CDR1 MDHEN, CDR2 SYDVKM. V lost 10 bases to trimming and J lost 2 bases, with 12 bases between them. This CDR3 reads CANQGRGNQPQHF. The CDR3 coding sequence is TGTGCCAACCAAGGCAGGGGCAATCAGCCCCAGCATTTT.

The chain recombines TRBV14 with TRBJ1-1; D call uncertain. Per the germline V gene, CDR1 is SGHDN and CDR2 is FVKESK. This CDR3 spans 12 amino acids. Trimming removed 4 bases at V and 4 bases at J, with 7 bases between. As DNA, the CDR3 is TGTGCCAGCAGCCGTGGGTTCACTGAAGCTTTCTTT. It yields the protein CASSRGFTEAFF. The entire variable domain, with the rest obtained from reference TRBV14 and TRBJ1-1, is as follows: EAGVTQFPSHSVIEKGQTVTLRCDPISGHDNLYWYRRVMGKEIKFLLHFVKESKQDESGMPNNRFLAERTGGTYSTLKVQPAELEDSGVYFCASSRGFTEAFFGQGTRLTVV.

The chain is built from TRBV19 and TRBJ1-5; D is ambiguous. Looked up from germline, CDR1 is LNHDA and CDR2 is SQIVND (reference sequence). Trimming cost V 4 bases and J 4 bases, with 11 bases left between them. The length of the CDR3 is 14 residues. The CDR3 nucleotides are TGTGCCAGTAGTAGCCGGGTCATAAATCAGCCCCAGCATTTT. Translation gives CASSSRVINQPQHF. The full variable domain, in which reference TRBV19 and TRBJ1-5 provide the parts outside the CDR3, is DGGITQSPKYLFRKEGQNVTLSCEQNLNHDAMYWYRQDPGQGLRLIYYSQIVNDFQKGDIAEGYSVSREKKESFPLTVTSAQKNPTAFYLCASSSRVINQPQHFGDGTRLSIL.

The rearrangement uses TRBV9 and TRBJ2-3, with D possibly being TRBD2 (5 bases). The CDR3 runs 15 residues. Germline V CDR1 and CDR2: SGDLS, YYNGEE. Deletions cut 3 bases from V and 1 base from J, with 12 bases between. The CDR3 coding sequence is TGTGCCAGCAGCGGTACGGGGATAGGCACAGATACGCAGTATTTT. Translated: CASSGTGIGTDTQYF.

V and J are TRBV7-7 and TRBJ2-7; 7 positions match TRBD1. CDR1 and CDR2 from the germline V gene are SSHAT and FNYEAQ (reference sequence). The CDR3 sequence is 18 residues long. Losses at the gene ends were 2 bases for V and 2 bases for J; bases not matched to a gene: 15. As DNA, the CDR3 is TGTGCCAGCAGCTTATTATATCACCGAGGACAGGTCGCCTACGAGCAGTACTTC. It encodes CASSLLYHRGQVAYEQYF.

The chain joins TRBV7-3 to TRBJ2-1; D gene uncertain. Trimming removed 1 base at V and 0 bases at J, with 13 bases between. The germline V gene has CDR1 SGHTA and CDR2 FQGTGA. CDR3 length: 17 residues. CDR3 amino acids: CASSLSQVRSSYNEQFF. CDR3 nucleotide sequence: TGTGCCAGCAGCTTAAGTCAGGTCCGGAGCTCCTACAATGAGCAGTTCTTC.

Written as DNA, the CDR3 is TGTGCCAGCAGCTACAGGACAGGGGTGATTGGAACTGAAGCTTTCTTT. It is translated as CASSYRTGVIGTEAFF. The rearrangement joins TRBV7-9 to TRBJ1-1, with 9 bases that match TRBD1. The CDR3 length is 16 residues. V lost 4 bases, J lost 5 bases, and 11 bases stayed unmatched. CDR1 SEHNR and CDR2 FQNEAQ come from the germline V gene (reference sequence).

The V call is TRBV28, the J call TRBJ2-5, with unresolved D. Trimming removed 7 bases from V and 5 bases from J, with 20 bases in between. The germline gives CDR1 MDHEN, CDR2 SYDVKM. The CDR3 totals 15 residues. CDR3 nucleotide sequence: TGTGCCAGCACCTCTACGACCGGGCTGAGCGAGACCCAGTACTTC. Encoded protein: CASTSTTGLSETQYF.

The rearrangement uses TRBV6-1 and TRBJ2-7; D may be TRBD1 or TRBD2 (5 bases each). The CDR3 runs 15 residues. Germline CDR1 reads MNHNS; CDR2 reads SASEGT. V was trimmed by 2 bases and J by 7 bases, leaving 18 bases between them. CDR3: CASSEYGSDGGEQYF. The CDR3 DNA reads as TGTGCCAGCAGTGAATACGGGTCCGATGGGGGAGAGCAGTACTTC.

The gene calls are TRBV5-1 and TRBJ2-2; D is possibly TRBD2 (5 bases). The V and J ends lost 1 base and 0 bases respectively, with 7 bases between them. This CDR3 has 15 residues. Germline lookup yields CDR1 SGHRS and CDR2 YFSETQ. CDR3 DNA sequence: TGCGCCAGCAGCTTGTGGAGGACGAACACCGGGGAGCTGTTTTTT. Its protein is CASSLWRTNTGELFF.

This rearrangement joins TRBV5-1 to TRBJ2-1; D is perhaps TRBD2 (5 bases). The CDR3 is made up of 14 amino acids. Germline CDR1 SGHRS, CDR2 YFSETQ. Trimming left V 6 bases short and J 7 bases short, with 17 bases between. As DNA, the CDR3 is TGCGCCAGCACCATAGGTCGGCCGGGGAATGAGCAGTTCTTC. This encodes CASTIGRPGNEQFF.

This chain joins TRBV29-1 and TRBJ2-6, with D tentatively TRBD1 or TRBD2 (5 bases each). Trimming stripped 1 base from V and 4 bases from J, with 5 bases between. CDR3 length: 13 amino acids. The V gene's germline CDR1 is SQVTM and CDR2 ANQGSEA. Here the CDR3 reads CSVEGDGANVLTF. In DNA form, the CDR3 reads TGCAGCGTTGAAGGGGACGGGGCCAACGTCCTGACTTTC. The full variable domain, in which reference TRBV29-1 and TRBJ2-6 provide the parts outside the CDR3, is SAVISQKPSRDICQRGTSLTIQCQVDSQVTMMFWYRQQPGQSLTLIATANQGSEATYESGFVIDKFPISRPNLTFSTLTVSNMSPEDSSIYLCSVEGDGANVLTFGAGSRLTVL.

The count of this clone is one. V usage is TRBV5-6 and J usage is TRBJ2-2; the D gene is possibly TRBD1 (5 bases). The CDR3 is 12 residues long. CDR1 is SGHDT, CDR2 YYEEEE, per germline. The V end was cut by 4 bases, the J end by 7 bases, with 8 bases between. DNA of the CDR3: TGTGCCAGCAGCCAGGGATTCGGGGAGCTGTTTTTT. This translates into CASSQGFGELFF.

The chain links TRBV4-1 to TRBJ1-4; D gene ambiguous. The CDR3 covers 15 residues. CDR1 and CDR2 (germline): MGHRA, YSYEKL. The germline V and J ends were trimmed by 1 base and 4 bases, with 10 bases remaining between them. DNA for the CDR3: TGCGCCAGCAGCCAAGCTTATTCAAATAATGAAAAACTGTTTTTT. This translates into CASSQAYSNNEKLFF.

The chain carries TRBV9 and TRBJ2-3; no clear D. The CDR3 loop spans 15 amino acids. V was cut by 4 bases and J by 1 base, with 13 bases left in between. The germline gives CDR1 SGDLS, CDR2 YYNGEE. The CDR3 nucleotides are TGTGCCAGCAGCCCCCGACCGCCAGGCACAGATACGCAGTATTTT. This gives the protein CASSPRPPGTDTQYF.

The genes are TRBV2 and TRBJ1-1; the D is unclear. Looked up from germline, CDR1 is SNHLY and CDR2 is FYNNEI. The CDR3 sequence is 13 residues long. Trimming cost V 4 bases and J 2 bases, with 8 bases left between them. The CDR3 sequence: CASSVRQNTEAFF. DNA for the CDR3: TGTGCCAGCAGTGTACGCCAAAACACTGAAGCTTTCTTT.